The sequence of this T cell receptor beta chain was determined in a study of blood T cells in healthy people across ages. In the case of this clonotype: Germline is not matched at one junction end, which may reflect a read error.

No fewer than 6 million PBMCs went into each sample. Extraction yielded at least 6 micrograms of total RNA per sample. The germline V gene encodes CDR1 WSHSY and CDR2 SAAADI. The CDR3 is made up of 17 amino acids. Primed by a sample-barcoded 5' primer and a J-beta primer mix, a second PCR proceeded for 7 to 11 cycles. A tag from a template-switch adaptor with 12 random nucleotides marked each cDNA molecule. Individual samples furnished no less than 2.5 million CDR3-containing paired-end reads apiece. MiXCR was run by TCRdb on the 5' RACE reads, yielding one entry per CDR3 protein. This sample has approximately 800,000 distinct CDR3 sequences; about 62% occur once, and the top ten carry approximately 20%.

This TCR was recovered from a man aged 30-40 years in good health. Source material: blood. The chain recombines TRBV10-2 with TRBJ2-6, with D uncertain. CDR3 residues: CAISDGRISSGANVLTF. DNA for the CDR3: TGCGCCATCAGTGATGGACGTATCTCCTCTGGGGCCAACGTCCTGACTTTC.